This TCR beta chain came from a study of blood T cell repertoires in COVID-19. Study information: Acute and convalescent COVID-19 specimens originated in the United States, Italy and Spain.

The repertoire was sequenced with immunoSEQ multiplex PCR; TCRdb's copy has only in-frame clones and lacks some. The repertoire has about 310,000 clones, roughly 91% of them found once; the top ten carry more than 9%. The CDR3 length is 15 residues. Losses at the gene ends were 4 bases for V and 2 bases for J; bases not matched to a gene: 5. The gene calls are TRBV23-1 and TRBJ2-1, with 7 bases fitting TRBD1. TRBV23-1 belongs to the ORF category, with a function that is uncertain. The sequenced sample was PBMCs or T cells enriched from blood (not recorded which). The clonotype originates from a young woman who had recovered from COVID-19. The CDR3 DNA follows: TGCGCCAGCAGTCCTCAGGGGGTTCCCTACAATGAGCAGTTCTTC. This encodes CASSPQGVPYNEQFF.